This T cell receptor (beta chain) was documented in a study of CD4 T cells in relation to SARS-CoV-2 and coronaviruses. At the level of the study: After roughly 9 days of antigen culture, PBMC TCR beta CDR3s were sequenced.

Study-wide findings and caveats: Crossreactive clones expanded significantly less to SARS-CoV-2 than monoreactive clones.

Germline V gene data show CDR1 as LGHDT and CDR2 as YNNKEL (reference sequence). There are 13 residues in the CDR3. The J segment lost 8 bases and the V segment lost 3 bases, leaving 3 bases of the junction unmatched. Before the COVID-19 pandemic, during about 2010-2018, CD4+ T cells were taken from unexposed donors. After less than 11 days of culture, CD4+ T cells were isolated. Unexposed-donor CD4+ T cells were probed with SARS-CoV-2 S/N and four cold-coronavirus spikes, cells permitting. This clone occurred a few times. Its antigen is still unknown. Repertoires were generated with immunoSEQ multiplex PCR, while TCRdb's copy carries only in-frame clones and drops some. This table has approximately 18,000 clones, around three quarters appearing once.

This TCR came from a human donor in good health. This chain uses TRBV3-1 (or the pseudogene TRBV3-2) with TRBJ2-4, with 8 positions matching TRBD2. Material for sequencing was CD4+ T cells from PBMCs, cultured in vitro. In DNA, the CDR3 is TGTGCCAGCAGCCACCGGGGGGGCCACATTCAGTACTTC. Protein product: CASSHRGGHIQYF.